A single sample is the source of the 6 T cell receptor beta chains below, sequenced in a study of regulatory T cells in long-lasting Graves disease. Arm-PCR of CDR3 regions and iRepertoire HTBI primers were the basis on which TCR beta libraries were built. TCRdb reanalysed the multiplex PCR reads using MiXCR and keeps one entry per CDR3 protein. The sample shows a few hundred thousand distinct CDR3 sequences, roughly 22% of them seen only once. Time point specified: persistent/refractory GD, antithyroid drugs over 5 years with positive TRAb. TCR sequences were obtained from RNA taken from PBMCs. The input for sequencing was peripheral blood mononuclear cells (PBMCs), taken when the disease was refractory, from a patient treated with antithyroid drugs. These receptors came from a female donor with Graves disease.

Many counts were recorded for this clonotype. The junction departs from germline at one end; a sequencing error may be responsible. This sequence joins TRBV3-1 and TRBJ1-5; D gene uncertain. The CDR3 extends over 13 amino acids. Germline values: CDR1 LGHDT, CDR2 YNNKEL (reference sequence). Here the CDR3 DNA reads TGTGCCAGCAGCGAAGACCTTAATCAGCCCCAGCATTTT. Its protein product is CASSEDLNQPQHF.

This clonotype turned up a few times. The chain joins TRBV19 to TRBJ2-7; 11 bases agree with TRBD2. The germline V gene has CDR1 LNHDA and CDR2 SQIVND (reference sequence). With V trimmed by 6 bases and J by 4 bases, 8 bases remained unmatched. CDR3 length equals 15 residues. CDR3 amino acids: CASSGTSGGTYEQYF. In nucleotides, the CDR3 is TGTGCCAGTAGCGGAACTAGCGGGGGAACGTACGAGCAGTACTTC.

As concerns this clonotype: This could be a read error, since a much larger clone is one nucleotide away. This chain uses TRBV28 with TRBJ2-5, with 7 bases aligning to TRBD1. V lost 6 bases, J lost 9 bases, and 13 bases stayed unmatched. The length of the CDR3 is 14 residues. Germline V gene data show CDR1 as MDHEN and CDR2 as SYDVKM. CDR3 sequence reads: CASSYRGEGEPQYF. CDR3 nucleotides: TGTGCCAGCAGCTACAGGGGCGAGGGGGAGCCCCAGTACTTC.

About this clonotype: Since a much larger clone is just one base distant, this may be a read error. The chain couples TRBV6-5 to TRBJ1-1; D remains unclear. CDR3 size: 14 residues. The germline V gene encodes CDR1 MNHEY and CDR2 SVGAGI. Trimming took 11 bases from V and 2 from J, leaving 18 bases between them. Here the CDR3 reads CAVTEDTANTEAFF. CDR3 sequence (DNA): TGTGCCGTCACAGAAGACACGGCTAACACTGAAGCTTTCTTT.

The rearrangement uses TRBV6-1 and TRBJ2-4, with D possibly matching TRBD2 (5 bases). CDR3 length: 18 residues. Germline CDR1 and CDR2: MNHNS and SASEGT. Trimming pared 6 bases from V and 0 bases from J, leaving 21 bases between. The CDR3 protein is CASRPRDPMGLAKNIQYF. CDR3 nucleotide sequence: TGTGCCAGCAGACCCCGGGATCCTATGGGGTTAGCCAAAAACATTCAGTACTTC.

This clonotype was observed at least ten times. V gene TRBV27 combines with J gene TRBJ2-7; 7 bases are shared with TRBD1. Trimming at V came to 5 bases and at J to 5 bases, leaving 9 bases not matched to a gene. The CDR3 totals 14 residues. The V gene's germline CDR1 is MNHEY and CDR2 SMNVEV (reference sequence). CDR3 sequence: CASSLTDRSNEQYF. The CDR3 bases are TGTGCCAGCAGTCTAACGGACAGGTCCAACGAGCAGTACTTC.